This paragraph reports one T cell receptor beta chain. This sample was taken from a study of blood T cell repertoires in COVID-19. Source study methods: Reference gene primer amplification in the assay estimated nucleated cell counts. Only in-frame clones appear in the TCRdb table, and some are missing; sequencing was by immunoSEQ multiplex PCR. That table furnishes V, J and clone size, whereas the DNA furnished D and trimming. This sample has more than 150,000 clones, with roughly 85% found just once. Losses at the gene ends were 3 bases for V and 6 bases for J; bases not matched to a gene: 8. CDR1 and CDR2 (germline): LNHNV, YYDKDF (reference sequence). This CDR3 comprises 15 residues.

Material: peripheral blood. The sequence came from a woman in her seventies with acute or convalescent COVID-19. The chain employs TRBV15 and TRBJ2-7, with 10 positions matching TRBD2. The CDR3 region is CATSSDLAGVVEQYF. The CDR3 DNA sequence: TGTGCCACCAGCAGTGACCTAGCGGGAGTAGTCGAGCAGTACTTC. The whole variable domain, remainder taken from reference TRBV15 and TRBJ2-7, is DAMVIQNPRYQVTQFGKPVTLSCSQTLNHNVMYWYQQKSSQAPKLLFHYYDKDFNNEADTPDNFQSRRPNTSFCFLDIRSPGLGDTAMYLCATSSDLAGVVEQYFGPGTRLTVT.